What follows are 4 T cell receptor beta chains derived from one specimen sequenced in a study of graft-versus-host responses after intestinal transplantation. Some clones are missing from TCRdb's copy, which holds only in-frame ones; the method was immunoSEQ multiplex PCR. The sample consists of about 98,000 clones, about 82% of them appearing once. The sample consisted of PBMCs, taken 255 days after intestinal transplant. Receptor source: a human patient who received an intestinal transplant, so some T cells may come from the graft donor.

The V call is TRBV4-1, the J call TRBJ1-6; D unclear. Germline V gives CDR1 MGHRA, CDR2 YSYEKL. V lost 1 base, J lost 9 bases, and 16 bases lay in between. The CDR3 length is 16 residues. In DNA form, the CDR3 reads TGCGCCAGCAGCCAAGTCGGGAGGGAAATTGGTTCACCCCTCCACTTT. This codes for CASSQVGREIGSPLHF.

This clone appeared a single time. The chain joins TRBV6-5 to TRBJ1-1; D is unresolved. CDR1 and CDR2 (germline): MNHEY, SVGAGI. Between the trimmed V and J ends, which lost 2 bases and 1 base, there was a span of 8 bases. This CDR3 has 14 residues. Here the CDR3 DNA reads TGTGCCAGCAGTTACCGACACGAGAACACTGAAGCTTTCTTT. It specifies CASSYRHENTEAFF.

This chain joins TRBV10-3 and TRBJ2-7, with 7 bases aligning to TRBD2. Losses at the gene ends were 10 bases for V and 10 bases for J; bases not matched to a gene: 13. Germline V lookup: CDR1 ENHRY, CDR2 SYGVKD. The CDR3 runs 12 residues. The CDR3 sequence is CATGAGLVGQYF. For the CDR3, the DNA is TGTGCCACCGGGGCCGGACTAGTTGGACAGTACTTC.

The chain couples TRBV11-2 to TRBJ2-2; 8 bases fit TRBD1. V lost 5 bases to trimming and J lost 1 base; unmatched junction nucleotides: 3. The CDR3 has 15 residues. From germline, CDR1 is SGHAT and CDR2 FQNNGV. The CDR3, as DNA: TGTGCCAGCAGCACCAGGGGGCAGAACACCGGGGAGCTGTTTTTT. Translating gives CASSTRGQNTGELFF.